The present T cell receptor (beta chain) was sequenced within a study of T-cell reconstitution after alpha-beta-depleted transplantation in children. CDR1 is ENHRY, CDR2 SYGVKD, per germline. CDR3 size: 16 residues. The ends lost 3 bases at V and 4 bases at J; junction bases unmatched: 8. This clonotype has only a few counts. Using unique molecular identifiers, the investigators prepared the TCRbeta library. TCRdb itself ran the PCR reads through MiXCR, one entry per CDR3 protein. Of 900,000 or so distinct CDR3 sequences in the sample, roughly 15% were seen once. The rearrangement links TRBV10-3 to TRBJ2-1, with 8 nucleotides matching TRBD2. The material sequenced was PBMCs, mostly from graft donor cells, taken 360 days after TCRalphabeta/CD19-depleted stem cell transplant. The sequence derives from a male patient under 18 who had a stem cell transplant for acute lymphoblastic leukemia, so the T cells may come from the graft donor. CDR3 sequence: CAISEGRGRSYNEQFF. CDR3 in DNA: TGTGCCATCAGTGAAGGCCGCGGGAGGAGTTACAATGAGCAGTTCTTC.